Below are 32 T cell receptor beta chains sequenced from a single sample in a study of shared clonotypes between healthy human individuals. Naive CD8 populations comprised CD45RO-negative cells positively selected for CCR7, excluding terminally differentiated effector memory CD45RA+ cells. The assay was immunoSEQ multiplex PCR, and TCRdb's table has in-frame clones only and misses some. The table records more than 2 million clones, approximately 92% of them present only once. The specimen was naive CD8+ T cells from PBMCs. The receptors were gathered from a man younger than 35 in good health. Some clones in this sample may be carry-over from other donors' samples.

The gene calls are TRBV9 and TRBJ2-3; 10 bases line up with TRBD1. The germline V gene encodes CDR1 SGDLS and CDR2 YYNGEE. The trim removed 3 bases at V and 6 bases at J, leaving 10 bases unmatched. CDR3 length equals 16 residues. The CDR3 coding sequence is TGTGCCAGCAGCGAGCCGACAGGGGGCGGTGGGGATACGCAGTATTTT. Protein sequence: CASSEPTGGGGDTQYF.

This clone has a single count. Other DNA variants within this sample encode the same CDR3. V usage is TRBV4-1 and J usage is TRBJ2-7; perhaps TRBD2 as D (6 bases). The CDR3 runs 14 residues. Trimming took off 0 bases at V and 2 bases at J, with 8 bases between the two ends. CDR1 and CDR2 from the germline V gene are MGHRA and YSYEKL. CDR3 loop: CASSQDGGTYEQYF. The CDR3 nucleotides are TGCGCCAGCAGCCAAGATGGGGGGACCTACGAGCAGTACTTC.

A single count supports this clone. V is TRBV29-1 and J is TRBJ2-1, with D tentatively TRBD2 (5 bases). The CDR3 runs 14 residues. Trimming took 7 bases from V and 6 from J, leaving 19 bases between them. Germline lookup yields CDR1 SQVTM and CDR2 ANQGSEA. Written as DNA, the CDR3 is TGCAGCGCTTTGGGAGTGTTAGAAGGCAATGAGCAGTTCTTC. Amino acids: CSALGVLEGNEQFF.

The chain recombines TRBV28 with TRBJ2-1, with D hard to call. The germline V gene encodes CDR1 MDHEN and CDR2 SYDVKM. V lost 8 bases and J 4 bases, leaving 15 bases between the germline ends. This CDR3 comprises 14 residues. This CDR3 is CASRAAEHYNEQFF. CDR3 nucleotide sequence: TGTGCCAGCCGGGCGGCGGAACATTACAATGAGCAGTTCTTC.

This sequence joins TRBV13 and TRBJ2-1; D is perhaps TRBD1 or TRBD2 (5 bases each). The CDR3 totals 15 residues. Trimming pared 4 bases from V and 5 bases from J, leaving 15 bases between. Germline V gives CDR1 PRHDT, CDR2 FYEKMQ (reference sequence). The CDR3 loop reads CASSSLGTEDNEQFF. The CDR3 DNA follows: TGTGCCAGCAGCTCCCTCGGGACGGAAGACAATGAGCAGTTCTTC.

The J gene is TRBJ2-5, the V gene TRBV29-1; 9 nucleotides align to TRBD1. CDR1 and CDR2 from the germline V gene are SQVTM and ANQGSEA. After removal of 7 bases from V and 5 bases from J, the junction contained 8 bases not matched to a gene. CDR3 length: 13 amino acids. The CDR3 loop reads CSDWDRADETQYF. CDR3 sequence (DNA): TGCAGCGACTGGGACAGGGCAGACGAGACCCAGTACTTC.

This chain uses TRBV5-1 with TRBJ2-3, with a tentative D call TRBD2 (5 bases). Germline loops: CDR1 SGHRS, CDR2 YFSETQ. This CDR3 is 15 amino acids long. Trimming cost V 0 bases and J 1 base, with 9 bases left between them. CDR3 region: CASSLDGGRTDTQYF. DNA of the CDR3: TGCGCCAGCAGCTTGGATGGCGGGCGCACAGATACGCAGTATTTT.

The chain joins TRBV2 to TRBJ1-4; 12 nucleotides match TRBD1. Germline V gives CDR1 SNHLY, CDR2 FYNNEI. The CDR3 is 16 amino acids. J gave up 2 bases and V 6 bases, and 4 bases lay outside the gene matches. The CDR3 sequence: CASRAGTGGTNEKLFF. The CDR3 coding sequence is TGTGCCAGCAGAGCCGGGACAGGGGGCACTAATGAAAAACTGTTTTTT.

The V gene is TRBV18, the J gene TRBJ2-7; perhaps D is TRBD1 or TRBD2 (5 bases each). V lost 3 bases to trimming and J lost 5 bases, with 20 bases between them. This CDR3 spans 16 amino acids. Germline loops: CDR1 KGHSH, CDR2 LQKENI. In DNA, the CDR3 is TGTGCCAGCTCACCGAACACGGGGCAAGGGGCCCACGAGCAGTACTTC. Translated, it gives CASSPNTGQGAHEQYF. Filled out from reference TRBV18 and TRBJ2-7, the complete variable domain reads NAGVMQNPRHLVRRRGQEARLRCSPMKGHSHVYWYRQLPEEGLKFMVYLQKENIIDESGMPKERFSAEFPKEGPSILRIQQVVRGDSAAYFCASSPNTGQGAHEQYFGPGTRLTVT.

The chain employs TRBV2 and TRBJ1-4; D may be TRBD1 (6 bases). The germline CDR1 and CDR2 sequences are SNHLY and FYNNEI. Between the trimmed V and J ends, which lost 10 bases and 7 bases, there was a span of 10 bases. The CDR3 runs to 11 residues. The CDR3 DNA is TGTGCCAAGGAGGGGGGTGAAAAACTGTTTTTT. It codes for CAKEGGEKLFF.

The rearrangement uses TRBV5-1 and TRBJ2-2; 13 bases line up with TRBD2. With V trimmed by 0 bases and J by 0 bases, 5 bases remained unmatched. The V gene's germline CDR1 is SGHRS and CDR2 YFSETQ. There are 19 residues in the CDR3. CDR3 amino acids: CASSLGTSGRGTNTGELFF. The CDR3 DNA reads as TGCGCCAGCAGCTTGGGTACTAGCGGGAGGGGCACGAACACCGGGGAGCTGTTTTTT.

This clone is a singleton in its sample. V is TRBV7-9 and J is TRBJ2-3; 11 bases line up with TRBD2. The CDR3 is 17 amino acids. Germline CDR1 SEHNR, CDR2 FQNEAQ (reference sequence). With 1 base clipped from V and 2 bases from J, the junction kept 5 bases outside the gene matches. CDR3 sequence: CASSLGRLAGLTDTQYF. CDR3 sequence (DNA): TGTGCCAGCAGCTTAGGCCGACTAGCGGGACTCACAGATACGCAGTATTTT.

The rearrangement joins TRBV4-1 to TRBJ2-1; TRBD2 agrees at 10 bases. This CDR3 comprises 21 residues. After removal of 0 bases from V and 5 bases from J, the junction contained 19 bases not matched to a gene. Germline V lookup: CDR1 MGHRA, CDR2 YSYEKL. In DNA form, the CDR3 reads TGCGCCAGCAGCCAAGAAAGGGTTGGTAGCGGGAGGAACGATCGGCACAATGAGCAGTTCTTC. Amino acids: CASSQERVGSGRNDRHNEQFF.

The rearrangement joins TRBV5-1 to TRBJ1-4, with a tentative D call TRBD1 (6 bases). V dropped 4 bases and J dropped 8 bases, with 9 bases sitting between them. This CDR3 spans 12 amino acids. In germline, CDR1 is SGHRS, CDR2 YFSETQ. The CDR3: CASSERGEKLFF. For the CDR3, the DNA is TGCGCCAGCAGCGAAAGGGGGGAAAAACTGTTTTTT. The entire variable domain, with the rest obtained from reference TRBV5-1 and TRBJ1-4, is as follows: KAGVTQTPRYLIKTRGQQVTLSCSPISGHRSVSWYQQTPGQGLQFLFEYFSETQRNKGNFPGRFSGRQFSNSRSEMNVSTLELGDSALYLCASSERGEKLFFGSGTQLSVL.

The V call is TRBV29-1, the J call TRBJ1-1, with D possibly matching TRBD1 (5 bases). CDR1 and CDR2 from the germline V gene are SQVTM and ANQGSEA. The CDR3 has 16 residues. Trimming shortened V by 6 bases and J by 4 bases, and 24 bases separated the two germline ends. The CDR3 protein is CSVVGGRGLVGTEAFF. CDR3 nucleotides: TGCAGCGTAGTCGGGGGTAGGGGACTAGTGGGCACTGAAGCTTTCTTT.

The CDR3 nucleotides are TGTGCCAGCAGTTTATCCGGCCTCTACGAGCAGTACTTC. Amino acids: CASSLSGLYEQYF. The genes are TRBV27 and TRBJ2-5; no firm D call. The DNA end is a closer match to TRBJ2-7, so the J assignment may be wrong. The CDR3 is 13 residues long. Germline V lookup: CDR1 MNHEY, CDR2 SMNVEV (reference sequence).

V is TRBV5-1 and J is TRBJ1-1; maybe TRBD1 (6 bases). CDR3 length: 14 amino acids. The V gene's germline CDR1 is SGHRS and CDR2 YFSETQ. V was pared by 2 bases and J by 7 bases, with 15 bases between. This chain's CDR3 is CASSFEGGLGEAFF. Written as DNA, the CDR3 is TGCGCCAGCAGCTTTGAAGGGGGGCTCGGTGAAGCTTTCTTT.

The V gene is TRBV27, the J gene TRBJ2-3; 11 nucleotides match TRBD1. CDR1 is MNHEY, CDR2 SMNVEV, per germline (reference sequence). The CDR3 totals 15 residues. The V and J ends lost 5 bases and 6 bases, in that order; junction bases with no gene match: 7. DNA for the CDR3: TGTGCCAGCAGTCCGAGGACAGGGGGCGTGGATACGCAGTATTTT. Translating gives CASSPRTGGVDTQYF.

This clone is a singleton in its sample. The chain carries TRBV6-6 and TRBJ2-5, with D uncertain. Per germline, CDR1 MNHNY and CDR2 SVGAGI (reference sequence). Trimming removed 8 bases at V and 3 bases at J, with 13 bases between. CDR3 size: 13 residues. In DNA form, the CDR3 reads TGTGCCAGCCTTCCCCGCACAGAAGAGACCCAGTACTTC. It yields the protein CASLPRTEETQYF.

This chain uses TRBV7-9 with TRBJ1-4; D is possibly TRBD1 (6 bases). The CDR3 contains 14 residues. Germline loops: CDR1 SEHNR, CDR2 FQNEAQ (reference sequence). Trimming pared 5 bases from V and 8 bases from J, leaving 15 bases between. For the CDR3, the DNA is TGTGCCAGCAGCCCCGGGGGCGGCGAGGAAAAACTGTTTTTT. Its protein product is CASSPGGGEEKLFF.

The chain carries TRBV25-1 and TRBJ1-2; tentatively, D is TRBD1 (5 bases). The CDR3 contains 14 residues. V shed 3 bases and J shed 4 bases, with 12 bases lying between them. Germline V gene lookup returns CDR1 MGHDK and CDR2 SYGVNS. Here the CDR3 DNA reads TGTGCCAGCAGTGACACGGGGGATCCCTATGGCTACACCTTC. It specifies CASSDTGDPYGYTF.

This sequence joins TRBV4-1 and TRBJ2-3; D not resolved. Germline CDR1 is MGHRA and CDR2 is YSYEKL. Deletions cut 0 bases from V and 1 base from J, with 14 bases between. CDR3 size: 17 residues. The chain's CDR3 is CASSQDTETGGTDTQYF. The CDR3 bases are TGCGCCAGCAGCCAAGATACGGAGACTGGAGGCACAGATACGCAGTATTTT.

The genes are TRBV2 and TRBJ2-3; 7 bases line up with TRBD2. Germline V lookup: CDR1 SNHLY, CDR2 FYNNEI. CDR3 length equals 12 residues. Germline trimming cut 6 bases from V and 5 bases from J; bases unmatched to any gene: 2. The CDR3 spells CASRVAGDTQYF. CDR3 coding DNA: TGTGCCAGCAGGGTAGCGGGAGATACGCAGTATTTT.

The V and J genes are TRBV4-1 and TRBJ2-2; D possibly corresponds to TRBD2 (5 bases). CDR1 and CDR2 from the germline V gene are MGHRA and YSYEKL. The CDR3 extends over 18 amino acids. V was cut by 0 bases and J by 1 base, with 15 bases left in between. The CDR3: CASSQDYGVVVNTGELFF. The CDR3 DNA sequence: TGCGCCAGCAGCCAAGATTACGGGGTTGTGGTGAACACCGGGGAGCTGTTTTTT.

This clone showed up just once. CDR3 sequence reads: CARHSSAGKETQYF. CDR3 DNA sequence: TGTGCCAGGCACTCTAGCGCGGGAAAGGAGACCCAGTACTTC. The rearrangement joins TRBV6-4 to TRBJ2-5, with D possibly TRBD2 on 6 matching bases. V was clipped by 9 bases and J by 5 bases, with 19 bases between them. Germline CDR1 is MRHNA and CDR2 is SNTAGT. This CDR3 comprises 14 residues.

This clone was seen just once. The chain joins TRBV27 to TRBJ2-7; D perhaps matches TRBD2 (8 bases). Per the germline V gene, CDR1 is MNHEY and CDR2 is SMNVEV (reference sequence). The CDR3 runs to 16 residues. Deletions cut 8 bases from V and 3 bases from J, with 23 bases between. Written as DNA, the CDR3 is TGTGCCAGCGCGGGAGGTAGGGACAGAGTAGTCTACGAGCAGTACTTC. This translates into CASAGGRDRVVYEQYF.

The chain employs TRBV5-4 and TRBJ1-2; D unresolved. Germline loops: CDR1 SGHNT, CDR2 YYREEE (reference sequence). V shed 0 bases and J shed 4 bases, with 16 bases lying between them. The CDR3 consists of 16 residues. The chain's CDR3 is CASSLGSKGPSYGYTF. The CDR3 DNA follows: TGTGCCAGCAGCTTGGGTAGTAAGGGCCCAAGCTATGGCTACACCTTC.

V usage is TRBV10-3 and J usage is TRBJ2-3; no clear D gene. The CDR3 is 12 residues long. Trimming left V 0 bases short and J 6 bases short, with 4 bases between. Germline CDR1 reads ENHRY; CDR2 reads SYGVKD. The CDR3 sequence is CAISESKDTQYF. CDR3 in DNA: TGTGCCATCAGTGAGTCTAAGGATACGCAGTATTTT.

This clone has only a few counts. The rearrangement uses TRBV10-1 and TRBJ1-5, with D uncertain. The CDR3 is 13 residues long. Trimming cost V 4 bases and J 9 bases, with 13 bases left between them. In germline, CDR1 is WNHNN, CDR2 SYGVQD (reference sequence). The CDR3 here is CASSGCVRWPQHF. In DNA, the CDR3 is TGCGCCAGCAGTGGGTGCGTTCGGTGGCCCCAGCATTTT.

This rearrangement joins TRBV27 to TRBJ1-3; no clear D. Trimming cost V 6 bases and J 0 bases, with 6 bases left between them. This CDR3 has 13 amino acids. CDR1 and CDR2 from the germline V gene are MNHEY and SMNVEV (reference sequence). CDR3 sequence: CASRQSSGNTIYF. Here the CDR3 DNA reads TGTGCCAGCAGACAGAGCTCTGGAAACACCATATATTTT.

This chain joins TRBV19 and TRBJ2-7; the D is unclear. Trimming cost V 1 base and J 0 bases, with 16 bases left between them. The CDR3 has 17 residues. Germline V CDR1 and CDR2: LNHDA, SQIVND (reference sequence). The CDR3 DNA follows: TGTGCCAGTAGTATAGTGGTCGATCCAGCCTACTCCTACGAGCAGTACTTC. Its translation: CASSIVVDPAYSYEQYF.

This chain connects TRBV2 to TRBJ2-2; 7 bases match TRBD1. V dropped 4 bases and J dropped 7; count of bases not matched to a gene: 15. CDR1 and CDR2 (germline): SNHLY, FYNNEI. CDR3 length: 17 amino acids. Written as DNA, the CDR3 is TGTGCCAGCAGTGGAATCCGGACAGGCAAAACCGGCGGGGAGCTGTTTTTT. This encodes CASSGIRTGKTGGELFF.